This TCR beta chain appears in the sequencing data of a study of T cells after yellow fever vaccination. This clonotype came up many times. The study made its TCR cDNA through 5'RACE template switching. That step introduced a universal primer site along with UMIs. MiXCR was run by TCRdb on the 5' RACE reads, yielding one entry per CDR3 protein. Of some 250,000 distinct CDR3 sequences in the sample, around 3.5% were seen once. This CDR3 is 16 amino acids long. V lost 2 bases, J lost 2 bases, and 14 bases lay in between. Germline CDR1 reads LNHNV; CDR2 reads YYDKDF (reference sequence). The clonotype originates from a man between 18 and 29 years old who received the YFV17D yellow fever vaccine. The specimen comprised PBMCs, sampled 15 days after the yellow fever booster vaccination. The chain has TRBV15 and TRBJ2-3; D uncertain. The CDR3 DNA sequence: TGTGCCACCAGCAGACAAGGGCCGGTGAACACAGATACGCAGTATTTT. Its translation: CATSRQGPVNTDTQYF. Complete variable domain (other parts from reference TRBV15 and TRBJ2-3): DAMVIQNPRYQVTQFGKPVTLSCSQTLNHNVMYWYQQKSSQAPKLLFHYYDKDFNNEADTPDNFQSRRPNTSFCFLDIRSPGLGDTAMYLCATSRQGPVNTDTQYFGPGTRLTVL.